This T cell receptor beta chain was recorded in a study of T cells in Graves' hyperthyroidism and ophthalmopathy. Study observations and caveats: Most clonotypes that expanded in the thyroid above 0.001 also showed up in blood. The model predicted ophthalmopathy a median roughly six months before onset.

This clonotype was counted ten times or more. Its antigen is currently unknown. Reasons for excluding patients were uncontrolled infection, other autoimmune disease, pregnancy or lactation. CDR1 is LGHDT and CDR2 is YNNKEL in the germline V gene (reference sequence). The CDR3 runs to 12 residues. Trimming took off 3 bases at V and 4 bases at J, with 7 bases between the two ends. RNA transcripts gave rise to amplified TCR beta CDR3 regions. The TCR CDR3 first-round RT-PCR relied on the HTBI primer set. TCRdb re-called the multiplex PCR reads through MiXCR, storing one row per CDR3 protein. This sample has some 620,000 distinct CDR3 sequences, with 15% to 20% found just once.

The chain combines TRBV3-1 with TRBJ2-7; D remains ambiguous. This clonotype originated in a woman between 25 and 40 years old with Graves' hyperthyroidism. Sequencing used blood. Here the CDR3 reads CASSQVQYEQYF. The CDR3 nucleotides read TGTGCCAGCAGCCAGGTACAGTACGAGCAGTACTTC.